This T cell receptor beta chain was identified in a study of shared clonotypes between healthy human individuals. Overall study context: The study enrolled a couple of women and a few men aged 18 to 49.

Terminally differentiated effector memory CD45RA+ cells were left out of the naive CD8 fraction, which was CD45RO-negative and positively selected for CCR7. All donors were healthy HIV-negative adults lacking recent acute infections or vaccinations. The germline V and J ends were trimmed by 2 bases and 11 bases, with 23 bases remaining between them. Germline-derived CDR1 and CDR2 are SGHDT and YYEEEE. This CDR3 is 15 amino acids long. Genomic DNA of each subset was evenly split across several immunoSEQ plates. Libraries were prepared by immunoSEQ multiplex PCR; TCRdb keeps only in-frame clonotypes and omits some of them. The table records about 2 million clones, around 96% of them present only once.

This clonotype was sampled from a man between 18 and 35 years old in good health. J is TRBJ2-7 and V is TRBV5-6, with D possibly TRBD2 on 6 matching bases. The sequenced sample was naive CD8+ T cells sorted from blood. The CDR3 here is CASSLLSDPYGGEYF. The CDR3 DNA follows: TGTGCCAGCAGCTTATTATCCGATCCTTACGGCGGGGAGTACTTC.